The rows below give T cell receptor beta chains drawn from one sample of a study of cytomegalovirus exposure and HLA in healthy donors. Profiling relied on immunoSEQ multiplex PCR, and the TCRdb table lists in-frame clones only, not all of them. The data include about 65,000 clones; the top ten clones carry roughly 15%. Material for sequencing was PBMCs. The receptors were gathered from a boy between 5 and 17 years old in good health and CMV-seronegative. Each CDR3 is given with its conserved first and last residue. A D gene is named only where the DNA matches it firmly. Where a row states a size, it is once, few, many or the class of an expanded clone; other rows omit it.

CDR3 DNA	CDR3 protein	J gene	clone size	D gene	V gene
TGTGCCAGCAGCAGAGCTGCCTCGAGCTCCTACAATGAGCAGTTCTTC	CASSRAASSSYNEQFF	TRBJ2-1	-	-	TRBV7-9
TGTGCCAGTGGTACGGGACAGGGAACTAGCACAGATACGCAGTATTTT	CASGTGQGTSTDTQYF	TRBJ2-3	-	TRBD1	TRBV7-6
TGTGCCAGCAGTGAAGCGCTTCTTGGCTATGAGCAGTTCTTC	CASSEALLGYEQFF	TRBJ2-1	-	-	TRBV6-1
TGTGCCAGCAGTTTTTCCGGGACAGGGAAGGGCTACACCTTC	CASSFSGTGKGYTF	TRBJ1-2	-	TRBD1	TRBV7-2
TGCAGCGCAAGGGACAGGGGGGACGAGCAGTACTTC	CSARDRGDEQYF	TRBJ2-7	-	TRBD1	TRBV29-1
TGTGCCAGCAGCTTCTCAGGGTCTGACGGCTACACCTTC	CASSFSGSDGYTF	TRBJ1-2	-	-	TRBV7-6
TGCGCCAGCAGCTCCCGGGGAGCCCAAGAGACCCAGTACTTC	CASSSRGAQETQYF	TRBJ2-5	-	-	TRBV5-1
TGTGCCAGCAGCTTAGGGTCTGGCAGGGAAGCTTTCTTT	CASSLGSGREAFF	TRBJ1-1	-	-	TRBV7-3
TGCGCCAGCAGCTCGGGGTTGAGCAATCAGCCCCAGCATTTT	CASSSGLSNQPQHF	TRBJ1-5	-	-	TRBV5-1
TGTGCCAGCAGCGTAGGACTAGCGGGGCCTCCCGCCTACGAGCAGTACTTC	CASSVGLAGPPAYEQYF	TRBJ2-7	-	TRBD2	TRBV9
TGCGCCAGCAGCAGCGGGACACCGAACACTGAAGCTTTCTTT	CASSSGTPNTEAFF	TRBJ1-1	-	-	TRBV5-1
TGTGCCAGTAGTATAGAAGCGGGGTACCCCTACAATGAGCAGTTCTTC	CASSIEAGYPYNEQFF	TRBJ2-1	-	TRBD2	TRBV19
TGTGCCAGCAGGCGACAGAGGAACACCGGGGAGCTGTTTTTT	CASRRQRNTGELFF	TRBJ2-2	-	-	TRBV6-1
TGTGCCAGCAGCTTCTCTAGCGGGACGGGGTACAATGAGCAGTTCTTC	CASSFSSGTGYNEQFF	TRBJ2-1	-	TRBD2	TRBV5-4
TGTGCCAGCAGTCCACTCACCGGGACAGGGGAGAGGGAGACCCAGTACTTC	CASSPLTGTGERETQYF	TRBJ2-5	-	TRBD1	TRBV27
TGTGCCAGCAGCCCAGGGACAGGCGATCGTGAGCAGTACTTC	CASSPGTGDREQYF	TRBJ2-7	-	TRBD1	TRBV7-6
TGTGCCAGTATGGCGTCAGGGCAAGTCTATGGCTACACCTTC	CASMASGQVYGYTF	TRBJ1-2	-	-	TRBV19
TGCGCCAGCAGCCCTACCGGGACTAGCGATAGGGATACGCAGTATTTT	CASSPTGTSDRDTQYF	TRBJ2-3	-	TRBD2	TRBV5-1
TGTGCCAGCAGACGGACAGCGTACGAGCAGTACTTC	CASRRTAYEQYF	TRBJ2-7	-	-	TRBV7-2
TGTGCCAGCAGTTTATACACGGGGGGCTCTGGAAACACCATATATTTT	CASSLYTGGSGNTIYF	TRBJ1-3	-	-	TRBV28
TGTGCCAGCAGGCGGACTAGCGGGAGCGTAAACGAGCAGTACTTC	CASRRTSGSVNEQYF	TRBJ2-7	-	TRBD2	TRBV7-2
TGCAGCGTTGGGGGCAGGGACTATGGCTACACCTTC	CSVGGRDYGYTF	TRBJ1-2	-	-	TRBV29-1
TGTGCCAGCAGGACGATATTCGACAGGGCGGGCTACACCTTC	CASRTIFDRAGYTF	TRBJ1-2	-	TRBD1	TRBV6-5
TGTGCCAGCAGCTTGAACAGGGGGCATGGAAACACCATATATTTT	CASSLNRGHGNTIYF	TRBJ1-3	-	TRBD1	TRBV5-8
TGTGCCTGGAGTCACCCCCCTAGGGCAGGGCTCAGCAATCAGCCCCAGCATTTT	CAWSHPPRAGLSNQPQHF	TRBJ1-5	-	-	TRBV30
TGTGCCAGCAGCTTACCCGACGACAGGGCTAGCTCCTACGAGCAGTACTTC	CASSLPDDRASSYEQYF	TRBJ2-7	-	TRBD1	TRBV7-9
TGCGCCAGCAGCCAAGAGGGAGATACCGACAGGGGGCGCATTCAGCCCCAGCATTTT	CASSQEGDTDRGRIQPQHF	TRBJ1-5	-	TRBD1	TRBV4-1
TGTGCCAGCAGCTTAACGGGGAACACCGGGGAGCTGTTTTTT	CASSLTGNTGELFF	TRBJ2-2	-	-	TRBV7-7
TGTGCCAGCAGCGGGGAGTATAGCGGGAGTTATATCGGGGAGCTGTTTTTT	CASSGEYSGSYIGELFF	TRBJ2-2	-	TRBD2	TRBV9
TGTGCCAGCACCCCAGGACATTGGGGAAATGAAGCTTTCTTT	CASTPGHWGNEAFF	TRBJ1-1	-	-	TRBV27
TGTGCCAGCAGCCAAGTAATAGGACTAGCGGGAGGCTCCTACAATGAGCAGTTCTTC	CASSQVIGLAGGSYNEQFF	TRBJ2-1	-	TRBD2	TRBV14
TGTGCCAGCAGTGAGGGGGGACTAGCGTTTGGTGATACGCAGTATTTT	CASSEGGLAFGDTQYF	TRBJ2-3	-	TRBD2	TRBV6-1
TGTGCCAGCGCACAAAGCGGGAAGAACAATGAGCAGTTCTTC	CASAQSGKNNEQFF	TRBJ2-1	-	TRBD2	TRBV18
TGCAGCGTTGAAGGGGAGAGGCAGAGGAACACTGAAGCTTTCTTT	CSVEGERQRNTEAFF	TRBJ1-1	-	-	TRBV29-1
TGTGCCAGCAGCCAAAATAGCTGGGGCTACACCTTC	CASSQNSWGYTF	TRBJ1-2	-	-	TRBV14
TGTGCCAGCAGCTTGGCGACTAGCTCTACAGATACGCAGTATTTT	CASSLATSSTDTQYF	TRBJ2-3	-	TRBD2	TRBV5-4
TGTGCCAGCAGTTCGGGCGGGATGAGGCGAGGCGAGCAGTACTTC	CASSSGGMRRGEQYF	TRBJ2-7	-	-	TRBV27
TGTGCCAGCAGCTTGACGACAGGGGCCAATCAGCCCCAGCATTTT	CASSLTTGANQPQHF	TRBJ1-5	-	TRBD1	TRBV5-8
TGTGCCAGCAGAGATGGACAGGGGTCCGAGCAGTACTTC	CASRDGQGSEQYF	TRBJ2-7	-	TRBD1	TRBV2
TGTGCCAGCAGTTTCGGCGGGCGAGGGGATACGCAGTATTTT	CASSFGGRGDTQYF	TRBJ2-3	-	-	TRBV27
TGTGCCAGCAGTGTGGGACAGACGACCCAGTACTTC	CASSVGQTTQYF	TRBJ2-5	-	TRBD1	TRBV2
TGTGCCAGCAGTGAACAGTCGACCTACGAGCAGTACTTC	CASSEQSTYEQYF	TRBJ2-7	-	-	TRBV6-1
TGTGCCAGCAGTCTTAACAGGAGCCCCCAGATGGTGAATTCACCCCTCCACTTT	CASSLNRSPQMVNSPLHF	TRBJ1-6	-	-	TRBV27
TGTGCCAGCAGCTTAAGGGACAGGGCCGGGGAGCTGTTTTTT	CASSLRDRAGELFF	TRBJ2-2	-	TRBD1	TRBV7-8
TGTGCCGCCAATTCCGGGACAGGGGAGGGCTACACCTTC	CAANSGTGEGYTF	TRBJ1-2	-	TRBD1	TRBV10-3
TGCGCCAGCAGTCCACAAGAGACCCAGTACTTC	CASSPQETQYF	TRBJ2-5	-	-	TRBV23-1
TGTGCCAGCAGCTCCGCGGGAGGGGACACCGGGGAGCTGTTTTTT	CASSSAGGDTGELFF	TRBJ2-2	-	TRBD2	TRBV7-6
TGTGCCTCAGCTAAGGGGGCGTCTGGGGAGCTGTTTTTT	CASAKGASGELFF	TRBJ2-2	-	TRBD1	TRBV9
TGTGCCAGCAGCCCCGAGTACAGGTCAGCCTACGAGCAGTACTTC	CASSPEYRSAYEQYF	TRBJ2-7	medium-sized	-	TRBV6-5
TGTGCCAGCAGCTCAAAGGGGACAGGGAACACTGAAGCTTTCTTT	CASSSKGTGNTEAFF	TRBJ1-1	-	TRBD1	TRBV13
TGCGCCAGCAGCGCCGGGACAGGGAGAGGCAATGAGCAGTTCTTC	CASSAGTGRGNEQFF	TRBJ2-1	-	TRBD1	TRBV5-1
TGTGCCAGCAGCTTAGGGACAGATGGTTACGAGCAGTACTTC	CASSLGTDGYEQYF	TRBJ2-7	-	-	TRBV11-1
TGTGCCAGTAGTATCCCAGGAACCAGCACCTACGAGCAGTACTTC	CASSIPGTSTYEQYF	TRBJ2-7	-	-	TRBV19